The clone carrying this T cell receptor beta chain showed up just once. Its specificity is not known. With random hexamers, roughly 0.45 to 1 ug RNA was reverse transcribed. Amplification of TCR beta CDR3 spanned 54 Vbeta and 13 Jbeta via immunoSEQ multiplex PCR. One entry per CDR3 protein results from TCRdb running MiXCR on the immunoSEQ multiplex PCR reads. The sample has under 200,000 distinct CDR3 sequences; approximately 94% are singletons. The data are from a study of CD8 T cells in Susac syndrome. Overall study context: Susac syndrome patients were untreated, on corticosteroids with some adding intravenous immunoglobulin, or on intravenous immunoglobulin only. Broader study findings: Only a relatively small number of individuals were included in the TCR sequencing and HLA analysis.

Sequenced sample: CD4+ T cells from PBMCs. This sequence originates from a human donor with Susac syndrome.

This CDR3 is CATAEGDATQYF. Written as DNA, the CDR3 is TGTGCCACTGCCGAGGGAGATGCGACCCAGTACTTC. V and J are TRBV12-3 or TRBV12-4 and TRBJ2-5; the D gene is possibly TRBD2 (5 bases). This CDR3 is built from 12 residues. The germline V and J ends were trimmed by 10 bases and 7 bases, with 16 bases remaining between them.